The 12 T cell receptor beta chains below were found in one sample sequenced in a study of T cells in Graves' hyperthyroidism and ophthalmopathy. TCR beta CDR3 region amplification was performed from RNA transcripts. A set of HTBI primers served as the primers for a first-round RT-PCR of the TCR CDR3. Using its own MiXCR run on the multiplex PCR reads, TCRdb lists one record per CDR3 protein. The sample includes under 650,000 distinct CDR3 sequences, roughly 15% of them seen just once. Sequenced material: blood. Receptors originate from a woman aged 30 to 39 with Graves' hyperthyroidism.

This clonotype was seen repeatedly, ten times or more. The chain employs TRBV7-9 and TRBJ2-1; weak D call: TRBD1 (5 bases). Looked up from germline, CDR1 is SEHNR and CDR2 is FQNEAQ (reference sequence). Between the trimmed V and J ends, which lost 2 bases and 7 bases, there was a span of 15 bases. The CDR3 spans 15 residues. CDR3: CASSLIRVLGNEQFF. CDR3 nucleotides: TGTGCCAGCAGCTTAATCAGGGTTCTGGGGAATGAGCAGTTCTTC.

This chain connects TRBV7-9 to TRBJ1-2; D might be TRBD1 (5 bases). The V gene's germline CDR1 is SEHNR and CDR2 FQNEAQ (reference sequence). This CDR3 has 15 amino acids. V dropped 1 base and J dropped 5 bases, with 14 bases sitting between them. DNA of the CDR3: TGTGCCAGCAGCTTAGAATTTGGGGCAGGTTATGGCTACACCTTC. Amino acids: CASSLEFGAGYGYTF.

This clonotype occurred many times. This chain connects TRBV7-8 to TRBJ2-7; 9 nucleotides match TRBD1. This CDR3 is built from 15 residues. V trimming: 5 bases; J trimming: 1 base; junction bases outside the gene matches: 6. Germline V lookup: CDR1 SGHVS, CDR2 FQNEAQ. The DNA for the CDR3 is TGTGCCAGCAGCACCGGGACAGGGCTGTCCTACGAGCAGTACTTC. This gives the protein CASSTGTGLSYEQYF. Drawing the rest from reference TRBV7-8 and TRBJ2-7, the complete variable domain is GAGVSQSPRYKVAKRGQDVALRCDPISGHVSLFWYQQALGQGPEFLTYFQNEAQLDKSGLPSDRFFAERPEGSVSTLKIQRTQQEDSAVYLCASSTGTGLSYEQYFGPGTRLTVT.

This clonotype appeared many times. V gene TRBV7-2 combines with J gene TRBJ2-7; D perhaps matches TRBD1 (5 bases). Germline V CDR1 and CDR2: SGHTA, FQGNSA. With 5 bases removed from V and 3 bases from J, the gap between germline ends came to 14 bases. This CDR3 contains 14 residues. The CDR3: CASSADRSYYEQYF. CDR3 DNA sequence: TGTGCCAGCAGCGCCGACAGAAGTTACTACGAGCAGTACTTC.

This clonotype was seen repeatedly, ten times or more. The chain combines TRBV28 with TRBJ2-1; TRBD1 aligns across 8 bases. V dropped 3 bases and J dropped 1; count of bases not matched to a gene: 2. This CDR3 is built from 15 residues. The germline V gene has CDR1 MDHEN and CDR2 SYDVKM. CDR3 nucleotides: TGTGCCAGCAGTTTCCGACAGGGGTCCTACAATGAGCAGTTCTTC. Amino acid sequence: CASSFRQGSYNEQFF.

This clonotype appeared many times. The junction does not match germline at one end; this may be a read error. The rearrangement links TRBV2 to TRBJ1-1, with TRBD1 matching 7 bases. CDR1 SNHLY and CDR2 FYNNEI come from the germline V gene. The CDR3 is made up of 15 amino acids. The CDR3 protein is CASSEGGGRLTEAFF. DNA for the CDR3: TGTGCCAGCAGCGAAGGGGGCGGAAGGTTGACTGAAGCTTTCTTT.

V is TRBV5-1 and J is TRBJ2-2, with TRBD2 identical over 8 bases. This CDR3 has 15 residues. Germline values: CDR1 SGHRS, CDR2 YFSETQ. V was clipped by 4 bases and J by 1 base; unmatched bases: 3. The CDR3 loop reads CASSRSGGNTGELFF. The CDR3 DNA sequence: TGCGCCAGCAGCCGAAGCGGGGGGAACACCGGGGAGCTGTTTTTT.

This chain links TRBV12-3 or TRBV12-4 with TRBJ1-1; the D gene is possibly TRBD1 (5 bases). Trimming left V 5 bases short and J 0 bases short, with 19 bases between. The CDR3 has 17 amino acids. Here the CDR3 DNA reads TGTGCCAGCAGTGGGGATCCGGGACGGCTCATGAACACTGAAGCTTTCTTT. Translated: CASSGDPGRLMNTEAFF.

This clonotype was seen repeatedly, ten times or more. This chain connects TRBV2 to TRBJ2-3; TRBD2 matches 14 bases. V gave up 3 bases and J gave up 0 bases; unmatched junction bases: 5. The CDR3 has 18 residues. Germline lookup yields CDR1 SNHLY and CDR2 FYNNEI. CDR3 sequence (DNA): TGTGCCAGCAGTGAGCAGGGACTAGCGGGAGCTAGCACAGATACGCAGTATTTT. It is translated as CASSEQGLAGASTDTQYF.

This chain uses TRBV9 with TRBJ2-7; 7 nucleotides agree with TRBD1. V lost 4 bases and J lost 7; bases outside the gene matches: 8. Germline values: CDR1 SGDLS, CDR2 YYNGEE. CDR3 length equals 13 residues. CDR3 in amino acids: CASSSTGAREQYF. The CDR3 DNA sequence: TGTGCCAGCAGCTCAACAGGGGCGAGGGAGCAGTACTTC.

In its sample, this clonotype was seen many times. This chain connects TRBV7-2 to TRBJ2-7; TRBD2 agrees at 7 bases. From germline, CDR1 is SGHTA and CDR2 FQGNSA. This CDR3 has 15 residues. V lost 3 bases, J lost 2 bases, and 7 bases stayed unmatched. In DNA form, the CDR3 reads TGTGCCAGCAGCTTCGGCGGCGGGAGTGCCTACGAGCAGTACTTC. Protein sequence: CASSFGGGSAYEQYF.

This clonotype was recorded at least ten times. This chain joins TRBV20-1 and TRBJ2-3; possibly TRBD2 for D (5 bases). Germline lookup yields CDR1 DFQATT and CDR2 SNEGSKA (reference sequence). V lost 6 bases and J lost 4, with 23 bases in between. There are 16 residues in the CDR3. CDR3 nucleotide sequence: TGCAGTGCCTCTCGCGGGTCGGGATACTCGGCAGATACGCAGTATTTT. It is translated as CSASRGSGYSADTQYF.